This entry lists 25 T cell receptor beta chains sequenced from one sample in a study of human thymus T cells. The assay was immunoSEQ multiplex PCR, and TCRdb's table has in-frame clones only and misses some. The repertoire consists of some 46,000 clones, with around 95% occurring once and the leading ten covering approximately 0.18%. Input material: blood. The receptors were sampled from a girl under three years old with a congenital heart defect but otherwise immunologically healthy.

The J gene is TRBJ2-1, the V gene TRBV5-6, with D maybe TRBD2 (7 bases). Germline CDR1 and CDR2: SGHDT and YYEEEE. Deletions cut 0 bases from V and 4 bases from J, with 17 bases between. The CDR3 length is 17 residues. The chain's CDR3 is CASSLARGGGVYNEQFF. The CDR3 DNA reads TGTGCCAGCAGCTTGGCCCGCGGGGGCGGGGTATACAATGAGCAGTTCTTC. The complete variable domain, with remaining parts taken from reference TRBV5-6 and TRBJ2-1, reads DAGVTQSPTHLIKTRGQQVTLRCSPKSGHDTVSWYQQALGQGPQFIFQYYEEEERQRGNFPDRFSGHQFPNYSSELNVNALLLGDSALYLCASSLARGGGVYNEQFFGPGTRLTVL.

The chain uses TRBV28 and TRBJ2-5; 9 nucleotides match TRBD1. From germline, CDR1 is MDHEN and CDR2 SYDVKM. V was pared by 6 bases and J by 1 base, with 9 bases of the junction left unmatched. The CDR3 is made up of 16 amino acids. This CDR3 is CASSRRQTGGQETQYF. The CDR3 DNA follows: TGTGCCAGCAGCCGCCGTCAGACAGGGGGCCAAGAGACCCAGTACTTC.

V gene TRBV6-1 combines with J gene TRBJ2-5, with D possibly matching TRBD1 (5 bases). V lost 3 bases and J lost 3, with 8 bases in between. The CDR3 loop spans 13 amino acids. Germline loops: CDR1 MNHNS, CDR2 SASEGT. The CDR3 region is CASSDAGKETQYF. The CDR3, as DNA: TGTGCCAGCAGTGACGCAGGGAAAGAGACCCAGTACTTC.

The V call is TRBV7-9, the J call TRBJ1-1, with D perhaps TRBD1 (6 bases). Trimming took 3 bases from V and 3 from J, leaving 20 bases between them. The CDR3 totals 17 residues. Germline CDR1 is SEHNR and CDR2 is FQNEAQ (reference sequence). The DNA of the CDR3 is TGTGCCAGCAGCTTTACAGGCACAGGGAAGGATGACACTGAAGCTTTCTTT. It is translated as CASSFTGTGKDDTEAFF.

This chain connects TRBV9 to TRBJ2-1; 14 nucleotides align to TRBD2. Germline CDR1 is SGDLS and CDR2 is YYNGEE. V lost 4 bases, J lost 7 bases, and 4 bases stayed unmatched. The CDR3 consists of 15 residues. DNA of the CDR3: TGTGCCAGCAGCCCTGGACTAGCGGGAGGAAATGAGCAGTTCTTC. It is translated as CASSPGLAGGNEQFF.

V is TRBV21-1 and J is TRBJ2-1; the table gives TRBD2 as D, unverified against the DNA. TRBV21-1 is termed a pseudogene. This CDR3 region has 16 residues. The CDR3 here is CASSKDRTSGRREQFF. CDR3 DNA sequence: TGTGCCAGCAGCAAAGATCGAACTAGCGGGAGACGTGAGCAGTTCTTC.

The chain links TRBV4-3 to TRBJ2-7; tentatively, D is TRBD1 (5 bases). Looked up from germline, CDR1 is LGHNA and CDR2 is YSLEER. CDR3 length equals 14 residues. Deletions cut 0 bases from V and 6 bases from J, with 12 bases between. DNA of the CDR3: TGCGCCAGCAGCCAAGATAGGGGTCTGGCCGAGCAGTACTTC. Translated, it gives CASSQDRGLAEQYF.

The chain combines TRBV7-8 with TRBJ1-2, with D uncertain. The CDR3 has 14 residues. Between the trimmed V and J ends, which lost 1 base and 2 bases, there was a span of 8 bases. Germline CDR1 SGHVS, CDR2 FQNEAQ. The CDR3 sequence is CASSLEGRNYGYTF. DNA for the CDR3: TGTGCCAGCAGCTTAGAGGGCCGCAACTATGGCTACACCTTC.

The chain couples TRBV10-3 to TRBJ2-1; 9 bases line up with TRBD2. V gave up 5 bases and J gave up 2 bases; unmatched junction bases: 4. This CDR3 contains 15 residues. From germline, CDR1 is ENHRY and CDR2 SYGVKD. The CDR3 DNA reads TGTGCCATCAGTCGACTAGCGGATCCCTACAATGAGCAGTTCTTC. Protein: CAISRLADPYNEQFF.

The chain joins TRBV5-1 to TRBJ2-5; D gene unclear. V gave up 4 bases and J gave up 2 bases, with 9 bases separating them. Germline assignment: CDR1 SGHRS and CDR2 YFSETQ. The CDR3 is 13 residues long. CDR3 region: CASSRWDQETQYF. The CDR3 DNA sequence: TGCGCCAGCAGCCGTTGGGATCAAGAGACCCAGTACTTC.

This chain links TRBV7-6 with TRBJ2-7; D not resolved. The CDR3 sequence is 14 residues long. V was trimmed by 2 bases and J by 2 bases, leaving 10 bases between them. Germline V gene sequence: CDR1 SGHVS, CDR2 FNYEAQ. The CDR3 region has the DNA TGTGCCAGCAGCTTATACGGTACTGCCTACGAGCAGTACTTC. This codes for CASSLYGTAYEQYF.

The rearrangement joins TRBV4-1 to TRBJ1-2; TRBD1 aligns across 7 bases. The CDR3 covers 13 residues. The germline gives CDR1 MGHRA, CDR2 YSYEKL. Trimming removed 6 bases from V and 6 bases from J; junction bases left unmatched: 7. CDR3 coding DNA: TGCGCCAGCAGACGACAGGGTATGAATGGCTACACCTTC. Protein: CASRRQGMNGYTF.

This clone was counted once. This rearrangement joins TRBV9 to TRBJ2-1; TRBD2 aligns across 15 bases. This CDR3 spans 19 amino acids. V lost 0 bases and J lost 7; bases outside the gene matches: 11. Per germline, CDR1 SGDLS and CDR2 YYNGEE. This CDR3 reads CASSVEVWTSGRAGNEQFF. In DNA, the CDR3 is TGTGCCAGCAGCGTAGAGGTGTGGACTAGCGGGAGGGCCGGGAATGAGCAGTTCTTC. Complete variable domain (other parts from reference TRBV9 and TRBJ2-1): DSGVTQTPKHLITATGQRVTLRCSPRSGDLSVYWYQQSLDQGLQFLIQYYNGEERAKGNILERFSAQQFPDLHSELNLSSLELGDSALYFCASSVEVWTSGRAGNEQFFGPGTRLTVL.

Remarks on this clone: Relative to the germline gene, one junction end is altered; a read error may explain this. This chain links TRBV15 with TRBJ2-7; D might be TRBD2 (5 bases). The CDR3 spans 15 residues. Looked up from germline, CDR1 is LNHNV and CDR2 is YYDKDF (reference sequence). In DNA form, the CDR3 reads TGTGCCACCGGCAGATTACAGACTACCACCTACGAGCAGTACTTC. Protein product: CATGRLQTTTYEQYF. The whole variable domain, filled in from reference TRBV15 and TRBJ2-7, reads DAMVIQNPRYQVTQFGKPVTLSCSQTLNHNVMYWYQQKSSQAPKLLFHYYDKDFNNEADTPDNFQSRRPNTSFCFLDIRSPGLGDTAMYLCATGRLQTTTYEQYFGPGTRLTVT.

The CDR3 nucleotides read TGTGCCAGCAGCCCGGGACAGGATCGAGAAAAACTGTTTTTT. Amino acid sequence: CASSPGQDREKLFF. The rearrangement uses TRBV5-6 and TRBJ1-4; 8 bases match TRBD1. The V and J ends lost 4 bases and 8 bases, in that order; junction bases with no gene match: 7. This CDR3 region has 14 residues. CDR1 is SGHDT, CDR2 YYEEEE, per germline.

This chain uses TRBV5-5 with TRBJ1-2; D gene unclear. V was shortened by 4 bases and J by 5 bases, with 12 bases between the two germline ends. CDR1 is SGHKS, CDR2 YYEKEE, per germline (reference sequence). The CDR3 runs to 13 residues. DNA of the CDR3: TGTGCCAGCAGCCCCCTCGGGAATTATGGCTACACCTTC. This gives the protein CASSPLGNYGYTF.

This sequence joins TRBV28 and TRBJ2-7; 9 bases map to TRBD1. There are 16 residues in the CDR3. Germline V gene sequence: CDR1 MDHEN, CDR2 SYDVKM. V lost 5 bases, J lost 2 bases, and 10 bases stayed unmatched. In DNA form, the CDR3 reads TGTGCCAGCAGTCTCTGGACAGGGGCTACCCCCTACGAGCAGTACTTC. This sequence encodes CASSLWTGATPYEQYF.

V is TRBV10-1 and J is TRBJ2-3; 10 bases agree with TRBD1. J gave up 8 bases and V 7 bases, and 9 bases lay outside the gene matches. Germline CDR1 reads WNHNN; CDR2 reads SYGVQD (reference sequence). The CDR3 runs 14 residues. Written as DNA, the CDR3 is TGCGCCAGCACCCCCGGGACAGGGGTGGGTACGCAGTATTTT. Translation gives CASTPGTGVGTQYF.

This chain connects TRBV11-3 to TRBJ2-1; no clear D gene. V lost 3 bases and J lost 9, with 18 bases in between. CDR1 is SGHNT, CDR2 YENEEA, per germline. This CDR3 comprises 15 residues. CDR3 sequence reads: CASSFRQDGVGEQFF. DNA for the CDR3: TGTGCCAGCAGCTTTAGGCAGGATGGGGTCGGTGAGCAGTTCTTC.

This clone came up once. The V gene is TRBV7-2, the J gene TRBJ2-1, with unresolved D. Germline V gene data show CDR1 as SGHTA and CDR2 as FQGNSA. The CDR3 runs 15 residues. V was clipped by 0 bases and J by 2 bases, with 8 bases between them. The DNA for the CDR3 is TGTGCCAGCAGCTTAGCCTGGGGTACCTACAATGAGCAGTTCTTC. Its translation: CASSLAWGTYNEQFF. Based on the CDR3 plus reference TRBV7-2 and TRBJ2-1, the full variable domain is GAGVSQSPSNKVTEKGKDVELRCDPISGHTALYWYRQSLGQGLEFLIYFQGNSAPDKSGLPSDRFSAERTGGSVSTLTIQRTQQEDSAVYLCASSLAWGTYNEQFFGPGTRLTVL.

V is TRBV7-2 and J is TRBJ2-2, with 8 nucleotides matching TRBD2. The germline gives CDR1 SGHTA, CDR2 FQGNSA. The CDR3 covers 15 residues. V trimming: 3 bases; J trimming: 5 bases; junction bases outside the gene matches: 5. The chain's CDR3 is CASSFTSGGTGELFF. The CDR3 DNA is TGTGCCAGCAGCTTCACTAGCGGAGGGACCGGGGAGCTGTTTTTT.

V and J are TRBV29-1 and TRBJ2-3, with a tentative D call TRBD1 (5 bases). V shed 4 bases and J shed 1 base, with 9 bases lying between them. Per the germline V gene, CDR1 is SQVTM and CDR2 is ANQGSEA. The CDR3 runs to 13 residues. The DNA of the CDR3 is TGCAGCGTTGGTTTCAGGGGCACAGATACGCAGTATTTT. Translated, it gives CSVGFRGTDTQYF.

The rearrangement uses TRBV2 and TRBJ2-1; D possibly matches TRBD1 or TRBD2 (5 bases each). Germline-derived CDR1 and CDR2 are SNHLY and FYNNEI. This CDR3 region has 15 residues. Trimming shortened V by 11 bases and J by 1 base, and 18 bases separated the two germline ends. CDR3: CACMGTSLSYNEQFF. CDR3 nucleotides: TGTGCCTGCATGGGGACGTCCCTGTCCTACAATGAGCAGTTCTTC.

The gene calls are TRBV5-1 and TRBJ2-1; the D gene is possibly TRBD2 (6 bases). With 0 bases removed from V and 7 bases from J, the gap between germline ends came to 14 bases. The CDR3 totals 15 residues. Germline loops: CDR1 SGHRS, CDR2 YFSETQ. For the CDR3, the DNA is TGCGCCAGCAGCTTGGCCCGGGCGGGAAGGAATGAGCAGTTCTTC. It specifies CASSLARAGRNEQFF.

This chain joins TRBV9 and TRBJ2-3, with D possibly TRBD1 on 6 matching bases. The V gene lost 0 bases and the J gene lost 0 bases, with 11 bases spanning the gap. Germline values: CDR1 SGDLS, CDR2 YYNGEE. The CDR3 extends over 16 amino acids. CDR3 bases: TGTGCCAGCAGCGTAGAGACAGGCCCAAGCACAGATACGCAGTATTTT. This codes for CASSVETGPSTDTQYF. Filled out from reference TRBV9 and TRBJ2-3, the complete variable domain reads DSGVTQTPKHLITATGQRVTLRCSPRSGDLSVYWYQQSLDQGLQFLIQYYNGEERAKGNILERFSAQQFPDLHSELNLSSLELGDSALYFCASSVETGPSTDTQYFGPGTRLTVL.